The sequence of this T cell receptor (beta chain) was determined in a study of T cells after yellow fever vaccination. Study findings and constraints: Abundant bulk-derived clonotypes could contaminate FACS-sorted repertoires. A faster peak, day 5 versus 15, was reached by the weaker secondary response. After the booster, 95% to 98% of CD4 and 88% of CD8 primary-response clones were re-detected.

This clonotype was recorded at least ten times. Its matching antigen is unknown. The junction departs from germline at one end; a sequencing error may be responsible. For TCR, cDNA came from 5'RACE template switching, which added a universal primer site and UMIs. TCRdb independently ran MiXCR on the 5' RACE reads; one entry per CDR3 protein. The sample lists over 200,000 distinct CDR3 sequences; 5.5% to 8.5% were seen once. CDR1 is MNHNS, CDR2 SASEGT, per germline. This CDR3 spans 11 amino acids. The chain uses TRBV6-1 and TRBJ2-5; D is undetermined. This sequence originates from a young man who received the YFV17D yellow fever vaccine. The sample consisted of CD4+ T cells sorted from PBMCs, taken on the day of the yellow fever booster vaccination. DNA for the CDR3: TGTGCCAGCACTGAAAAAGAGACCCAGTACTTC. It codes for CASTEKETQYF.